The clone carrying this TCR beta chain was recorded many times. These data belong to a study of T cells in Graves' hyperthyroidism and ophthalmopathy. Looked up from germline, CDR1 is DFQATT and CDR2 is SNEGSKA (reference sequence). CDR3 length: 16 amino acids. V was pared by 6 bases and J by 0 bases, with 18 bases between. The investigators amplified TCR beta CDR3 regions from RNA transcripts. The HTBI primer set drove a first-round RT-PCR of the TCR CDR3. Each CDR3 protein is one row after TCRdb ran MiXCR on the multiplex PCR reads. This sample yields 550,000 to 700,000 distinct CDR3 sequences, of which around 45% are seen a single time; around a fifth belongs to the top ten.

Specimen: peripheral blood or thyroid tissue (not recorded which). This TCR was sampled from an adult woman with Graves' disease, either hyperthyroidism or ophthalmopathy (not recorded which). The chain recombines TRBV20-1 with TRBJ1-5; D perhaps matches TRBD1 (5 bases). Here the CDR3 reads CSAATAQGGSNQPQHF. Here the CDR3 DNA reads TGCAGTGCCGCGACAGCTCAGGGCGGTAGCAATCAGCCCCAGCATTTT.